The rows below give T cell receptor beta chains drawn from one sample of a study of regulatory T cells in long-lasting Graves disease. Each CDR3 protein is one row after TCRdb ran MiXCR on the multiplex PCR reads. This sample has roughly 500,000 distinct CDR3 sequences, with approximately 13% found just once. These sequences were also reported in another study, on T cells in Graves' hyperthyroidism and ophthalmopathy.

The sequences come from peripheral blood mononuclear cells (PBMCs), collected at new diagnosis, from a patient treated with antithyroid drugs. All receptors derive from a man aged 30 to 45 with Graves disease. Each CDR3 is given with its conserved first and last residue. The order of the fields is D gene, J gene, clone size, V gene, CDR3 DNA, CDR3 protein. D genes are given only for firm matches. Not all rows give a size; the values are once, few, many and, for expanded clones, a class.

NA | TRBJ1-2 | many | TRBV7-2 | TGTGCCAGCAGCTTAGACCGGGGGCGGGTGGGCTACACCTTC | CASSLDRGRVGYTF
TRBD2 | TRBJ2-7 | many | TRBV6-1 | TGTGCCAGCAGTCGCGCGGGACTAGCGGGAGTCAACGAGCAGTACTTC | CASSRAGLAGVNEQYF
TRBD2 | TRBJ2-5 | many | TRBV15 | TGTGCCACCAGCAGAGAGCCTCTAGCGGGAGAGACCCAGTACTTC | CATSREPLAGETQYF
TRBD2 | TRBJ2-7 | NA | TRBV7-9 | TGTGCCAGCAGCTCAGGACTAGTCTACGAGCAGTACTTC | CASSSGLVYEQYF
NA | TRBJ1-4 | NA | TRBV5-4 | TGTGCCAGCATCCATAAACCAGGGGCTAATGAAAAACTGTTTTTT | CASIHKPGANEKLFF
TRBD2 | TRBJ2-1 | many | TRBV24-1 | TGTGCCACCAGTGCCCCTAGCGGGCTCAGATCGGGATACAATGAGCAGTTCTTC | CATSAPSGLRSGYNEQFF
NA | TRBJ2-2 | many | TRBV7-8 | TGTGCCAGCAGCTTAGCAGGCTACACAGAAACCGGGGAGCTGTTTTTT | CASSLAGYTETGELFF
TRBD1 | TRBJ1-6 | few | TRBV9 | TGTGCCAGCAGCCCATCGGGACAGCTCTATAATTCACCCCTCCACTTT | CASSPSGQLYNSPLHF
NA | TRBJ1-1 | NA | TRBV20-1 | TGCAGTGCTATCGTGGGGCGCGCGAACACTGAAGCTTTCTTT | CSAIVGRANTEAFF
NA | TRBJ2-5 | many | TRBV30 | TGTGCCTGGCTGAGGGAGGCTGGAGAGACCCAGTACTTC | CAWLREAGETQYF
NA | TRBJ2-7 | many | TRBV12-3/TRBV12-4 | TGTGCCAGCAGTTTATCCCATTCTTACGAGCAGTACTTC | CASSLSHSYEQYF
NA | TRBJ2-7 | many | TRBV2 | TGTGCCAGCAGCCCGGACCCTGCTACGAGCAGGCAGTACTTC | CASSPDPATSRQYF
TRBD1 | TRBJ1-4 | NA | TRBV25-1 | TGTGCCAGCAGTGAATACTCGACAGGGTGGAATGAAAAACTGTTTTTT | CASSEYSTGWNEKLFF
NA | TRBJ2-7 | NA | TRBV27 | TGTGCCAGCAGTATCATCCTAGCCGTAAGCTCCTACGAGCAGTACTTC | CASSIILAVSSYEQYF
NA | TRBJ1-4 | NA | TRBV20-1 | TGCAGTGCTAGAGAGAGAGAGATGCGGTGGTCGACTAATGAAAAACTGTTTTTT | CSAREREMRWSTNEKLFF
NA | TRBJ2-7 | NA | TRBV27 | TGTGCCAGCAGTTTATACAGGGTATCGGACGAGCAGTACTTC | CASSLYRVSDEQYF
TRBD1 | TRBJ2-1 | many | TRBV10-1 | TGCGCCAGCAGTACAGGGGTTCCCTACAATGAGCAGTTCTTC | CASSTGVPYNEQFF
TRBD2 | TRBJ2-3 | NA | TRBV10-3 | TGTGCCATCAGTGAGTCGGTGCGGGAGTCAGATACGCAGTATTTT | CAISESVRESDTQYF
TRBD2 | TRBJ2-2 | NA | TRBV12-3/TRBV12-4 | TGTGCCAGCAGCGATCGAGGGACTAGTAGCGGGGAGCTGTTTTTT | CASSDRGTSSGELFF
TRBD1 | TRBJ1-5 | many | TRBV6-5 | TGTGCCAGCAGTTACTCGGGGACAGGGGGCAATCAGCCCCAGCATTTT | CASSYSGTGGNQPQHF
NA | TRBJ2-7 | many | TRBV7-2 | TGTGCCAGCAGCTTAACGGGCGAGCAGTACTTC | CASSLTGEQYF
TRBD2 | TRBJ2-1 | many | TRBV7-6 | TGTGCCAGCAGCTTAGGACTAGCGGGAGGATTAGAGCAGTTCTTC | CASSLGLAGGLEQFF
NA | TRBJ2-7 | NA | TRBV10-2 | TGCGCCAGCAGTGTTGGGGGAGACTACGAGCAGTACTTC | CASSVGGDYEQYF
NA | TRBJ1-4 | many | TRBV7-6 | TGTGCCAGCAGCTTAGCGGGCCTGAATGAAAAACTGTTTTTT | CASSLAGLNEKLFF
TRBD1 | TRBJ1-5 | many | TRBV2 | TGTGCCAGCAGTAGACAGGGGGGAAATCAGCCCCAGCATTTT | CASSRQGGNQPQHF
TRBD1 | TRBJ1-5 | many | TRBV12-3/TRBV12-4 | TGTGCCAGCAGCCCTACAGGGGGCGTTTTTGGCAATCAGCCCCAGCATTTT | CASSPTGGVFGNQPQHF
NA | TRBJ2-4 | few | TRBV6-1 | TGTGCCAGCAGGGGGCCAAATGCCCACATTCAGTACTTC | CASRGPNAHIQYF
NA | TRBJ1-6 | NA | TRBV18 | TGTGCCAGCTCACCAACGGGGAACGGTTCACCCCTCCACTTT | CASSPTGNGSPLHF
TRBD2 | TRBJ2-6 | NA | TRBV7-9 | TGTGCCAGCAGCCCAAGACTAGCGGCAAACTCTGGGGCCGACGTCCTGACTTTC | CASSPRLAANSGADVLTF
NA | TRBJ1-2 | NA | TRBV6-5 | TGTGCCAGCAGTTTCACACTCACAGACGGCTACACCTTC | CASSFTLTDGYTF
NA | TRBJ2-2 | few | TRBV10-2 | TGCGCCAGCAGTGAGGCAGGGTATACCGGGGAGCTGTTTTTT | CASSEAGYTGELFF
NA | TRBJ2-5 | many | TRBV27 | TGTGCCAGCAGTCTAAGGAGAAAAGAGACCCAGTACTTC | CASSLRRKETQYF
TRBD1 | TRBJ1-4 | NA | TRBV19 | TGTGCCAGTAGTACCTCCGGGACAGGGACTGAAAAACTGTTTTTT | CASSTSGTGTEKLFF
NA | TRBJ2-3 | many | TRBV6-1 | TGTGCCAGCAGTGAAGGCAGCACAGATACGCAGTATTTT | CASSEGSTDTQYF
TRBD1 | TRBJ2-5 | many | TRBV3-1 | TGTGCCAGCAGCCTCGCCGGGACAGGGAGGGAGACCCAGTACTTC | CASSLAGTGRETQYF
TRBD2 | TRBJ2-1 | few | TRBV20-1 | TGCAGTGCTAGGGGACTAACCCTCTACAATGAGCAGTTCTTC | CSARGLTLYNEQFF
NA | TRBJ1-2 | NA | TRBV5-6 | TGTGCCGGCAGCTTGGAGAAAGACGGTGGCTACACCTTC | CAGSLEKDGGYTF
TRBD1 | TRBJ2-3 | many | TRBV6-1 | TGTGCCAGCAGGAGGGAAGGACAGGGGAGGGCAGATACGCAGTATTTT | CASRREGQGRADTQYF
TRBD2 | TRBJ2-1 | many | TRBV27 | TGTGCCAGCAGTTCCGGCCTAGCGGGAGTACGGAGCTCCTACAATGAGCAGTTCTTC | CASSSGLAGVRSSYNEQFF
NA | TRBJ1-2 | many | TRBV11-2 | TGTGCCAGCAGCTTACGGTCCAGCAGCTACACCTTC | CASSLRSSSYTF
NA | TRBJ2-5 | many | TRBV27 | TGTGCCAGCAGTTTAGCGGGACCCGCCGAGACCCAGTACTTC | CASSLAGPAETQYF
TRBD2 | TRBJ2-7 | many | TRBV20-1 | TGCAGTGCTAGAGTGACTAGCGGGAGGTCCTCCTACGAGCAGTACTTC | CSARVTSGRSSYEQYF